This TCR beta chain came from a study of blood T cell repertoires in COVID-19. Across the whole study: Samples representing acute and convalescent COVID-19 were sourced from the United States, Italy and Spain.

Original processing methods: Cell counts per sample came from amplifying reference gene primers. Method: immunoSEQ multiplex PCR; TCRdb's copy keeps in-frame clones and lacks some. The DNA gave D and trimming, while V, J and clone size come from that table. The sample carries more than 40,000 clones, about 90% recorded once. J gave up 6 bases and V 2 bases, and 1 base lay outside the gene matches. CDR1 and CDR2 (germline): SEHNR, FQNEAQ (reference sequence). This CDR3 is 13 amino acids long. The source is an elderly man with acute or convalescent COVID-19. This chain uses TRBV7-9 with TRBJ1-1, with 9 positions matching TRBD1. What was sequenced was peripheral blood. CDR3 amino acids: CASSLRTGAEAFF. The CDR3 DNA follows: TGTGCCAGCAGCTTAAGGACAGGGGCTGAAGCTTTCTTT.